One and the same sample provided the 10 T cell receptor beta chains below, sequenced in a study of T cell responses to AZD1222 COVID-19 vaccine. The method was immunoSEQ multiplex PCR; TCRdb's version includes in-frame clones alone and lacks a portion of them. Found here are about 83,000 clones, 85% to 95% of them singletons; the top ten hold less than 5.5%. The sequencing used peripheral blood, collected on day 0 of MenACWY control vaccination. Receptors originate from an adult in good health.

The CDR3 DNA sequence: TGTGCCAGCAGAGCCCAGGGTTTTCGTGAGCAGTTCTTC. It yields the protein CASRAQGFREQFF. The chain couples TRBV28 to TRBJ2-1, with D possibly TRBD1 on 5 matching bases. CDR1 is MDHEN, CDR2 SYDVKM, per germline. Trimming took off 6 bases at V and 9 bases at J, with 15 bases between the two ends. CDR3 length: 13 amino acids.

The chain couples TRBV9 to TRBJ1-4, with 8 bases lining up with TRBD1. Germline V lookup: CDR1 SGDLS, CDR2 YYNGEE. CDR3 size: 15 residues. V dropped 4 bases and J dropped 3; count of bases not matched to a gene: 5. Here the CDR3 DNA reads TGTGCCAGCAGCACCCGACAGGGGTCTAATGAAAAACTGTTTTTT. Amino acid sequence: CASSTRQGSNEKLFF.

The chain recombines TRBV6-1 with TRBJ1-2, with D perhaps TRBD1 (5 bases). The V gene lost 1 base and the J gene lost 8 bases, with 14 bases spanning the gap. Germline values: CDR1 MNHNS, CDR2 SASEGT. The CDR3 spans 14 residues. This CDR3 reads CASSEVLGGTGYTF. CDR3 DNA: TGTGCCAGCAGTGAAGTCCTGGGGGGGACGGGCTACACCTTC.

A remark on this clone: Mismatch with germline at one junction end may stem from a read error. The rearrangement uses TRBV6-1 and TRBJ2-5, with D perhaps assigned TRBD1 or TRBD2 (7 bases each). This CDR3 has 15 residues. Per germline, CDR1 MNHNS and CDR2 SASEGT. CDR3 amino acids: CACSDGGGQQETQYF. CDR3 nucleotide sequence: TGTGCCTGCAGTGATGGGGGGGGACAGCAAGAGACCCAGTACTTC.

The CDR3 loop reads CASSRQDGTGELFF. In DNA form, the CDR3 reads TGTGCCAGCAGCCGACAGGACGGCACCGGGGAGCTGTTTTTT. This chain joins TRBV6-1 and TRBJ2-2; tentatively, D is TRBD1 (6 bases). This CDR3 has 14 residues. Germline V gene sequence: CDR1 MNHNS, CDR2 SASEGT. Trimming took 6 bases from V and 4 from J, leaving 12 bases between them.

The rearrangement uses TRBV27 and TRBJ2-2; D may be TRBD1 (5 bases). V lost 6 bases and J lost 6, with 11 bases in between. CDR1 and CDR2 from the germline V gene are MNHEY and SMNVEV (reference sequence). CDR3 length equals 13 residues. The chain's CDR3 is CASRVQGPGELFF. For the CDR3, the DNA is TGTGCCAGCAGAGTCCAGGGTCCCGGGGAGCTGTTTTTT.

The V and J genes are TRBV5-1 and TRBJ1-3; 7 bases are a match to TRBD1. Germline CDR1 is SGHRS and CDR2 is YFSETQ. Losses at the gene ends were 3 bases for V and 5 bases for J; bases not matched to a gene: 11. The CDR3 sequence is 16 residues long. The CDR3 reads CASSSTIRGQRNTIYF. CDR3 coding DNA: TGCGCCAGCAGCTCTACCATCCGGGGACAGAGAAACACCATATATTTT.

Here the CDR3 DNA reads TGTGCCAGCAGTTACTCCGGGAGGTTGAGCACTGAAGCTTTCTTT. Protein sequence: CASSYSGRLSTEAFF. V and J are TRBV6-5 and TRBJ1-1; no reliable D call. V gave up 0 bases and J gave up 4 bases, with 12 bases separating them. The germline CDR1 and CDR2 sequences are MNHEY and SVGAGI. The CDR3 length is 15 residues.

This clone was seen just once. The chain is built from TRBV3-1 (or the pseudogene TRBV3-2) and TRBJ1-4, with D maybe TRBD1 (5 bases). From germline, CDR1 is LGHDT and CDR2 YNNKEL (reference sequence). Trimming removed 3 bases at V and 8 bases at J, with 16 bases between. The length of the CDR3 is 15 residues. In DNA, the CDR3 is TGTGCCAGCAGCCAGCAGGACGGGGAGGGGGAAAAACTGTTTTTT. Translating it yields CASSQQDGEGEKLFF.

This chain uses TRBV3-1 (or the pseudogene TRBV3-2) with TRBJ1-4; a weak D match, TRBD1 (5 bases). The CDR3 length is 14 residues. In germline, CDR1 is LGHDT, CDR2 YNNKEL (reference sequence). Trimming stripped 6 bases from V and 8 bases from J, with 16 bases between. In DNA form, the CDR3 reads TGTGCCAGCAGGCCGGGGGGGGAGGCGGAAAAACTGTTTTTT. It specifies CASRPGGEAEKLFF.